This T cell receptor beta chain was sequenced during a study of blood T cell repertoires in COVID-19. Study overall: T cells, B-cell-depleted T cells, or PBMCs provided the cDNA or gDNA that served as material.

V dropped 0 bases and J dropped 3; count of bases not matched to a gene: 10. Germline V CDR1 and CDR2: SGHRS, YFSETQ. The CDR3 totals 17 residues. All enrollees were roughly 18 to 100 years old and from some 24 US areas. Donors of Cohort 3 who recovered were those that had two negative PCRs, clearance, or symptom resolution. How the authors handled the data: Reference gene primer amplification gave nucleated cell count estimates. TCRdb's table, derived via immunoSEQ multiplex PCR, lists solely in-frame clones and lacks some. V, J and clone size are those of that table, while D and trimming were read from the DNA. This sample has some 390,000 clones, with 85% to 90% found just once.

Sequenced material: PBMCs or T cells enriched from blood (not recorded which). V usage is TRBV5-1 and J usage is TRBJ2-3; TRBD1 agrees at 7 bases. The clonotype originates from a woman aged 25 to 45 who had recovered from COVID-19. The CDR3 loop is CASSLGQGVYATDTQYF. CDR3 in DNA: TGCGCCAGCAGCTTGGGGCAGGGGGTTTATGCGACAGATACGCAGTATTTT.